Following are 15 T cell receptor beta chains from one sample sequenced in a study of shared clonotypes between healthy human individuals. The method was immunoSEQ multiplex PCR; TCRdb's version includes in-frame clones alone and lacks a portion of them. The sample shows about 2 million clones, about 95% of them seen only once. It was CD45RO-negative cells, positively selected for CCR7, that made up naive CD8 cells, with terminally differentiated effector memory CD45RA+ cells excluded. The sequenced sample consisted of naive CD8+ T cells sorted from blood. The receptors were gathered from a man between 18 and 29 years old in good health.

This clone was detected once. The rearrangement joins TRBV9 to TRBJ2-3, with D hard to call. The germline V and J ends were trimmed by 0 bases and 0 bases, with 14 bases remaining between them. Germline CDR1 and CDR2: SGDLS and YYNGEE. CDR3 length equals 17 residues. The CDR3 coding sequence is TGTGCCAGCAGCGTAGATGACTTCTCATATAGCACAGATACGCAGTATTTT. Its translation is CASSVDDFSYSTDTQYF.

The chain links TRBV9 to TRBJ1-4; 7 nucleotides align to TRBD1. The length of the CDR3 is 18 residues. The germline gives CDR1 SGDLS, CDR2 YYNGEE. V shed 4 bases, J shed 4 bases, and the junction held 16 bases outside the gene matches. The CDR3 loop reads CASSPEVGTANFNEKLFF. DNA for the CDR3: TGTGCCAGCAGCCCAGAGGTGGGGACAGCCAACTTTAATGAAAAACTGTTTTTT.

V is TRBV6-5 and J is TRBJ1-1; the match to TRBD1 covers 7 bases. The trim removed 0 bases at V and 5 bases at J, leaving 9 bases unmatched. This CDR3 has 16 residues. Germline assignment: CDR1 MNHEY and CDR2 SVGAGI. The CDR3 loop reads CASSYSQGEMGTEAFF. CDR3 DNA sequence: TGTGCCAGCAGTTACTCTCAGGGGGAGATGGGGACTGAAGCTTTCTTT.

The chain combines TRBV11-2 with TRBJ1-6; 9 positions agree with TRBD1. CDR3 length equals 15 residues. Unmatched junction bases numbered 7, after V lost 6 bases and J lost 7 bases. Germline V lookup: CDR1 SGHAT, CDR2 FQNNGV. This chain's CDR3 is CASRGTGLANSPLHF. The DNA of the CDR3 is TGTGCCAGCAGGGGGACAGGGCTGGCCAATTCACCCCTCCACTTT.

The chain combines TRBV6-6 with TRBJ2-5, with 7 bases fitting TRBD2. The CDR3 is 15 amino acids. The V gene's germline CDR1 is MNHNY and CDR2 SVGAGI (reference sequence). V shed 4 bases and J 4 bases; nucleotides not matched to a gene: 9. The CDR3, as DNA: TGTGCCAGCAGTTCGGGCGGGAGCCCTCTAGAGACCCAGTACTTC. It codes for CASSSGGSPLETQYF.

The chain carries TRBV10-1 and TRBJ2-7; 9 nucleotides align to TRBD2. Trimming removed 0 bases from V and 4 bases from J; junction bases left unmatched: 7. The CDR3 totals 16 residues. Germline values: CDR1 WNHNN, CDR2 SYGVQD (reference sequence). CDR3 coding DNA: TGCGCCAGCAGTGAGTCAGCTAGCGGGGTCCCATACGAGCAGTACTTC. Its protein product is CASSESASGVPYEQYF.

In DNA, the CDR3 is TGTGCCAGCAGCTTAGATGAAGGGGGAACTAATGAAAAACTGTTTTTT. As protein: CASSLDEGGTNEKLFF. This chain connects TRBV11-2 to TRBJ1-4; the D gene is possibly TRBD1 (6 bases). The CDR3 spans 16 residues. Trimming took off 0 bases at V and 1 base at J, with 9 bases between the two ends. CDR1 SGHAT and CDR2 FQNNGV come from the germline V gene.

V gene TRBV4-1 combines with J gene TRBJ2-1, with TRBD2 matching over 8 bases. Germline V CDR1 and CDR2: MGHRA, YSYEKL. J was trimmed by 9 bases and V by 4 bases; bases with no gene match: 2. The CDR3 spans 12 residues. In DNA, the CDR3 is TGCGCCAGCAGCCTTAGCGGGGCTGAGCAGTTCTTC. Its protein is CASSLSGAEQFF.

The chain couples TRBV4-3 to TRBJ2-7; perhaps TRBD2 as D (6 bases). The CDR3 is made up of 15 amino acids. Germline V lookup: CDR1 LGHNA, CDR2 YSLEER. The germline V and J ends were trimmed by 1 base and 4 bases, with 14 bases remaining between them. The CDR3 DNA sequence: TGCGCCAGCAGCCAAGGGGTTGCGGGATGGTACGAGCAGTACTTC. Amino acids: CASSQGVAGWYEQYF.

This clone was counted a single time. The chain couples TRBV19 to TRBJ2-7, with D perhaps matching TRBD2 (5 bases). Deletions cut 9 bases from V and 2 bases from J, with 11 bases between. The CDR3 extends over 12 amino acids. Germline V lookup: CDR1 LNHDA, CDR2 SQIVND (reference sequence). The CDR3: CASGEGPYEQYF. The CDR3 bases are TGTGCCAGCGGGGAAGGACCCTACGAGCAGTACTTC. Full variable domain (remainder filled in from reference TRBV19 and TRBJ2-7): DGGITQSPKYLFRKEGQNVTLSCEQNLNHDAMYWYRQDPGQGLRLIYYSQIVNDFQKGDIAEGYSVSREKKESFPLTVTSAQKNPTAFYLCASGEGPYEQYFGPGTRLTVT.

For the CDR3, the DNA is TGTGCCAGCAGTTTATCATTTGGGGACAGGGGGCCCTACGAGCAGTACTTC. Residues: CASSLSFGDRGPYEQYF. The chain links TRBV27 to TRBJ2-7; TRBD1 aligns across 12 bases. J gave up 2 bases and V 0 bases, and 5 bases lay outside the gene matches. This CDR3 has 17 amino acids. Germline V CDR1 and CDR2: MNHEY, SMNVEV (reference sequence).

The chain is built from TRBV6-1 and TRBJ1-3; no reliable D call. The CDR3 covers 16 residues. Germline CDR1 and CDR2: MNHNS and SASEGT. V was trimmed by 4 bases and J by 4 bases, leaving 17 bases between them. The DNA for the CDR3 is TGTGCCAGCAGTGTGTACCGGGTCAGCTTCGGAAACACCATATATTTT. It yields the protein CASSVYRVSFGNTIYF.

This chain joins TRBV28 and TRBJ1-1; possibly TRBD1 for D (5 bases). The V gene lost 6 bases and the J gene lost 4 bases, with 12 bases spanning the gap. The CDR3 covers 13 residues. From germline, CDR1 is MDHEN and CDR2 SYDVKM. This CDR3 reads CASSPVGATEAFF. For the CDR3, the DNA is TGTGCCAGCAGCCCAGTCGGGGCCACTGAAGCTTTCTTT.

V and J are TRBV13 and TRBJ2-1, with no clear D. The ends were cut back, 0 bases at V and 5 bases at J, with 8 bases in the middle. This CDR3 comprises 14 residues. Germline V gene sequence: CDR1 PRHDT, CDR2 FYEKMQ (reference sequence). The CDR3 protein is CASSLGLLNNEQFF. CDR3 DNA sequence: TGTGCCAGCAGCTTAGGACTGCTCAACAATGAGCAGTTCTTC.

V and J are TRBV25-1 and TRBJ2-3, with 9 bases lining up with TRBD2. CDR1 and CDR2 from the germline V gene are MGHDK and SYGVNS. CDR3 length equals 15 residues. The V segment lost 0 bases and the J segment 5 bases; nucleotides outside the gene matches: 3. The CDR3 spells CASSEYEREEDTQYF. The CDR3 nucleotides read TGTGCCAGCAGTGAATACGAGCGGGAGGAAGATACGCAGTATTTT.